This T cell receptor beta chain was documented in a study of CD8 T cells in ankylosing spondylitis. This CDR3 spans 14 amino acids. The V gene lost 4 bases and the J gene lost 6 bases, with 15 bases spanning the gap. The V gene's germline CDR1 is KGHSY and CDR2 FQNENV. General observations from the study: A TCR beta motif of several highly homologous variants seemed to mark ankylosing spondylitis blood. Reported data indicate significant enrichment of disease-linked clones within matched ankylosing spondylitis synovial fluid.

As regards this clonotype: Its cognate antigen is unknown.

TCRdb reprocessed the 5' RACE reads via MiXCR and lists one record per CDR3 protein. The repertoire includes about 220,000 distinct CDR3 sequences, about 7% of them detected once, and 12% to 15% sits in the top ten. V gene TRBV16 combines with J gene TRBJ1-1; unclear D gene. The TCR sequence derives from a male donor with ankylosing spondylitis. Sample: blood, either unsorted or a sorted T cell fraction (not recorded which). CDR3 protein: CASSPSPRPAEAFF. The CDR3 DNA is TGTGCCAGCAGCCCTAGCCCCCGGCCGGCTGAAGCTTTCTTT.